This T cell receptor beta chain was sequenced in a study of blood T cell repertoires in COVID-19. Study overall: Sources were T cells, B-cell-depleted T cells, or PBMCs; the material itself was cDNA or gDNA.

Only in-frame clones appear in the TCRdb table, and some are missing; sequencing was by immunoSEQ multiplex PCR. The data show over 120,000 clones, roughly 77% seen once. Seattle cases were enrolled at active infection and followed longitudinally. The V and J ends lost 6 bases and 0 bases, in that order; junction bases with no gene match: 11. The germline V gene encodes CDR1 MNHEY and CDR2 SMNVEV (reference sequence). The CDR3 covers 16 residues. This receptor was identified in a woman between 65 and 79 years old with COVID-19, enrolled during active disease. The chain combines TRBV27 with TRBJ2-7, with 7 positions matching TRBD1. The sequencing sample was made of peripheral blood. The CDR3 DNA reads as TGTGCCAGCAGAACCCCGGGGACAGCAGCCTCCTACGAGCAGTACTTC. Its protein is CASRTPGTAASYEQYF.